This TCR beta chain was profiled in a study of radiotherapy plus CTLA-4 blockade in lung cancer. Across the whole study: For 15% to 20% of patients, objective responses occurred, and 30% to 35% had disease control.

TCRdb's copy holds only in-frame clones and misses some; the assay was immunoSEQ multiplex PCR. Here the sample spans roughly 66,000 clones, under 85% being singletons. CDR3 length: 12 amino acids. J lost 7 bases, V lost 5 bases, and 4 bases had no gene match. In germline, CDR1 is SGHTA, CDR2 FQGNSA. The source of this sequence is a human donor with non-small cell lung cancer who had a partial response to radiotherapy plus ipilimumab. This specimen consisted of peripheral blood, obtained from a patient treated with radiotherapy plus ipilimumab. The chain combines TRBV7-2 with TRBJ1-2; the match to TRBD1 covers 7 bases. The CDR3 DNA is TGTGCCAGCAGCCGACAGGGAGGTGGCTACACCTTC. It encodes CASSRQGGGYTF.